Following are 20 T cell receptor beta chains from one sample sequenced in a study of human T cells and chemical hapten exposure. Sample time point: pre-sensitization, week 0. Treatment in this sample: therapeutic diphenylcyclopropenone sensitization with weekly scalp DPC. It was unfractionated whole blood from which total RNA was extracted. TCRdb analysed the RACE reads with MiXCR anew, one entry per CDR3 protein. The data contain some 57,000 distinct CDR3 sequences, around a tenth of them singletons. The sample was whole blood, taken in connection with sensitization to the hapten diphenylcyclopropenone (DPC). Receptors originate from a young woman with alopecia areata. Some clones in this sample may be carry-over from other donors' samples.

V and J are TRBV7-2 and TRBJ2-3, with D uncertain. Germline V gives CDR1 SGHTA, CDR2 FQGNSA. The CDR3 covers 13 residues. Trimming took 5 bases from V and 4 from J, leaving 10 bases between them. The chain's CDR3 is CASSREWADTQYF. CDR3 coding DNA: TGTGCCAGCAGCCGCGAGTGGGCAGATACGCAGTATTTT.

This rearrangement joins TRBV2 to TRBJ2-1; D not certain. Germline CDR1 SNHLY, CDR2 FYNNEI. The CDR3 covers 15 residues. Trimming took off 7 bases at V and 8 bases at J, with 21 bases between the two ends. The CDR3 DNA reads as TGTGCCAGCACACCTACACAGATCCGTAGGGATGAGCAGTTCTTC. Translated: CASTPTQIRRDEQFF.

There are many counts of this clonotype. J is TRBJ2-3 and V is TRBV29-1; 8 bases are shared with TRBD2. This CDR3 has 14 residues. Trimming took 4 bases from V and 2 from J; bases not matched to a gene: 5. Germline V gene data show CDR1 as SQVTM and CDR2 as ANQGSEA. CDR3 sequence: CSVARGGTTDTQYF. The CDR3 DNA reads as TGCAGCGTTGCACGGGGGGGGACCACAGATACGCAGTATTTT.

This clonotype showed up just a few times. The chain recombines TRBV12-3 or TRBV12-4 with TRBJ2-3; tentative D call: TRBD1 (6 bases). Trimming took off 5 bases at V and 3 bases at J, with 15 bases between the two ends. The CDR3 is 15 amino acids. CDR3 amino acids: CASSTDSELTDTQYF. CDR3 DNA sequence: TGTGCCAGCAGTACGGACAGTGAGTTGACAGATACGCAGTATTTT.

At least ten counts were recorded for this clonotype. V and J are TRBV20-1 and TRBJ2-2; a weak D match, TRBD2 (6 bases). Germline V CDR1 and CDR2: DFQATT, SNEGSKA (reference sequence). V dropped 3 bases and J dropped 0 bases, with 8 bases sitting between them. The CDR3 extends over 14 amino acids. The CDR3: CSARAGTNTGELFF. The DNA of the CDR3 is TGCAGTGCTAGGGCGGGGACGAACACCGGGGAGCTGTTTTTT.

In its sample, this clonotype was seen many times. The chain links TRBV5-1 to TRBJ1-1; 9 nucleotides match TRBD1. The CDR3 covers 14 residues. The V and J ends lost 4 bases and 2 bases, in that order; junction bases with no gene match: 3. Germline lookup yields CDR1 SGHRS and CDR2 YFSETQ. The CDR3 DNA sequence: TGCGCCAGCAGCAAGACAGGGGGAAACACTGAAGCTTTCTTT. Its translation: CASSKTGGNTEAFF.

This clonotype was seen a few times. The chain combines TRBV29-1 with TRBJ2-3; 8 bases agree with TRBD1. V was clipped by 3 bases and J by 7 bases; unmatched bases: 9. The CDR3 is 14 residues long. Germline values: CDR1 SQVTM, CDR2 ANQGSEA. CDR3 region: CSVDRAGGLNTQYF. CDR3 coding DNA: TGCAGCGTTGATAGGGCAGGGGGCTTAAATACGCAGTATTTT.

As for this clonotype: Germline and junction disagree at one end, which may indicate a read error. The chain is built from TRBV15 and TRBJ2-2; 8 bases match TRBD2. Germline V gene sequence: CDR1 LNHNV, CDR2 YYDKDF (reference sequence). The CDR3 contains 16 residues. CDR3 in amino acids: CATSRGIAGFTGERFF. In nucleotides, the CDR3 is TGTGCCACCAGCAGAGGTATAGCGGGGTTCACCGGGGAGCGGTTTTTT.

This clonotype turned up a few times. The chain links TRBV4-2 to TRBJ2-3; no clear D. V was clipped by 0 bases and J by 5 bases, with 6 bases between them. Looked up from germline, CDR1 is LGHNA and CDR2 is YNFKEQ. The CDR3 length is 13 residues. The CDR3 sequence: CASSQEGGDTQYF. CDR3 in DNA: TGTGCCAGCAGCCAAGAAGGCGGAGATACGCAGTATTTT.

At least ten counts were recorded for this clonotype. The chain recombines TRBV5-6 with TRBJ2-3; unclear D gene. V was pared by 1 base and J by 2 bases, with 17 bases between. The CDR3 length is 17 residues. Germline CDR1 reads SGHDT; CDR2 reads YYEEEE. The CDR3 DNA is TGTGCCAGCAGCTTGAGTGATTTGGGTTTTCCCACAGATACGCAGTATTTT. Amino acid sequence: CASSLSDLGFPTDTQYF.

The chain couples TRBV12-3 or TRBV12-4 to TRBJ2-3; 11 bases agree with TRBD2. The CDR3 runs to 15 residues. Trimming took 3 bases from V and 1 from J; bases not matched to a gene: 0. The CDR3 DNA reads TGTGCCAGCAGTTTGACTAGCGGGGGCACAGATACGCAGTATTTT. Protein: CASSLTSGGTDTQYF.

The V gene is TRBV20-1, the J gene TRBJ1-1; tentative D call: TRBD1 (5 bases). The CDR3 runs 11 residues. From germline, CDR1 is DFQATT and CDR2 SNEGSKA (reference sequence). Trimming removed 2 bases from V and 7 bases from J, with 8 bases in between. The CDR3 spells CSARTGLEAFF. In DNA form, the CDR3 reads TGCAGTGCTAGAACAGGCCTTGAAGCTTTCTTT.

This chain joins TRBV6-2 or TRBV6-3 and TRBJ2-1; D perhaps matches TRBD2 (7 bases). CDR1 is MNHEY, CDR2 SVGEGT, per germline. The CDR3 sequence is 15 residues long. V shed 0 bases and J shed 6 bases, with 12 bases lying between them. CDR3 bases: TGTGCCAGCAGTTACTCTGCGGGGGCGCCCAATGAGCAGTTCTTC. It codes for CASSYSAGAPNEQFF.

The chain joins TRBV27 to TRBJ1-5; D may be TRBD1 (5 bases). Germline CDR1 MNHEY, CDR2 SMNVEV (reference sequence). Trimming removed 6 bases at V and 0 bases at J, with 9 bases between. The CDR3 runs 14 residues. DNA for the CDR3: TGTGCCAGCAGGGGGCTGGTTAGCAATCAGCCCCAGCATTTT. Translation gives CASRGLVSNQPQHF.

This clonotype was counted ten times or more. The chain carries TRBV18 and TRBJ1-5; no clear D. This CDR3 is built from 15 residues. V shed 2 bases and J shed 6 bases, with 14 bases lying between them. Germline V gene data show CDR1 as KGHSH and CDR2 as LQKENI. The CDR3 DNA reads TGTGCCAGCTCACCAGAACATATGGACGTTCAGCCCCAGCATTTT. Translated: CASSPEHMDVQPQHF.

The CDR3 nucleotides are TGCAGTGCTGGCCGACAGGGAATAGCGGCCAACGTCCTGACTTTC. It specifies CSAGRQGIAANVLTF. This chain connects TRBV20-1 to TRBJ2-6; the match to TRBD1 covers 7 bases. Unmatched junction bases numbered 10, after V lost 5 bases and J lost 6 bases. The germline V gene encodes CDR1 DFQATT and CDR2 SNEGSKA (reference sequence). This CDR3 is built from 15 residues.

This clonotype was seen at least ten times. The chain carries TRBV20-1 and TRBJ2-3; the match to TRBD2 covers 10 bases. The ends lost 5 bases at V and 2 bases at J; junction bases unmatched: 4. This CDR3 comprises 14 residues. Germline-derived CDR1 and CDR2 are DFQATT and SNEGSKA (reference sequence). In nucleotides, the CDR3 is TGCAGTGCTGAAGCGGGGGGGACCACAGATACGCAGTATTTT. It codes for CSAEAGGTTDTQYF.

This clonotype appeared a few times. This rearrangement joins TRBV4-3 to TRBJ2-3, with 7 bases fitting TRBD1. J gave up 2 bases and V 4 bases, and 3 bases lay outside the gene matches. The CDR3 is 14 residues long. Germline V gene data show CDR1 as LGHNA and CDR2 as YSLEER. As DNA, the CDR3 is TGCGCCAGCAGCCCACAGGGGCCCACAGATACGCAGTATTTT. Amino acid sequence: CASSPQGPTDTQYF.

The V gene is TRBV6-2 or TRBV6-3, the J gene TRBJ2-3; 15 bases map to TRBD2. Per germline, CDR1 MNHEY and CDR2 SVGEGT. V lost 5 bases to trimming and J lost 4 bases; unmatched junction nucleotides: 7. The CDR3 has 17 residues. This CDR3 is CASSRGGLAGGSDTQYF. CDR3 DNA: TGTGCCAGCAGTCGAGGGGGACTAGCGGGGGGTTCAGATACGCAGTATTTT.

This clonotype was detected ten times or more. The chain employs TRBV12-3 or TRBV12-4 and TRBJ2-3; D unresolved. Trimming took off 5 bases at V and 0 bases at J, with 9 bases between the two ends. This CDR3 has 14 residues. The CDR3 DNA sequence: TGTGCCAGCAGTCCGCTCGAAAGCACAGATACGCAGTATTTT. It specifies CASSPLESTDTQYF.